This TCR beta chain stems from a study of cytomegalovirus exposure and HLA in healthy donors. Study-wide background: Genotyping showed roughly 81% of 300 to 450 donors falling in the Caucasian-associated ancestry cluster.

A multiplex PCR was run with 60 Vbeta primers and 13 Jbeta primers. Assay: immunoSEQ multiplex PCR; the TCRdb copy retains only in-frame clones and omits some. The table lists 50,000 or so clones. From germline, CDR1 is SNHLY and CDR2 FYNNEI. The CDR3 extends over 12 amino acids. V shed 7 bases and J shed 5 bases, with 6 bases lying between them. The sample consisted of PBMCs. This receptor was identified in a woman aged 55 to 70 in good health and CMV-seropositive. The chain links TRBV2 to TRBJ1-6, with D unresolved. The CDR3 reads CASKQNNSPLHF. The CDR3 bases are TGTGCCAGCAAACAGAATAATTCACCCCTCCACTTT.